One TCR beta chain is described in this entry. This specimen belongs to a study of blood T cell repertoires in COVID-19. Study background: In each case, the material was cDNA or gDNA derived from T cells, B-cell-depleted T cells, or PBMCs.

Per the original methods: Amplification of reference gene primers was used by the study to estimate nucleated cell counts. Generated by immunoSEQ multiplex PCR, the TCRdb table keeps only in-frame clones and is missing some. Clone size and V and J calls were adopted from that table, with D and trimming inferred from the DNA. Among 180,000 or so clones listed, approximately 86% were seen once. CDR1 SGHTA and CDR2 FQGNSA come from the germline V gene. There are 16 residues in the CDR3. The J segment lost 1 base and the V segment lost 1 base, leaving 3 bases of the junction unmatched. The sample taken for sequencing was peripheral blood. This sequence was found in a woman over 75 in a cohort sampled during active or convalescent COVID-19. J is TRBJ2-3 and V is TRBV7-2; 9 bases are shared with TRBD2. CDR3: CASSLGVAGGTDTQYF. CDR3 sequence (DNA): TGTGCCAGCAGCTTAGGGGTAGCGGGGGGCACAGATACGCAGTATTTT.